These 10 T cell receptor beta chains share one sample of origin, sequenced in a study of OX40 agonist ivuxolimab in advanced cancers. The data were produced by immunoSEQ multiplex PCR, yet TCRdb's version contains in-frame clones alone and is incomplete. The table shows more than 75,000 clones, with under 90% occurring only once. The specimen was CD4+ or CD8+ T cells sorted from blood, collected in a trial of the OX40 agonist ivuxolimab. The receptors shown here come from an adult with an advanced solid tumor such as melanoma, head and neck, liver or kidney cancer.

The chain is built from TRBV6-6 and TRBJ1-2; D is possibly TRBD1 (5 bases). Trimming cost V 10 bases and J 2 bases, with 20 bases left between them. This CDR3 has 15 residues. CDR1 MNHNY and CDR2 SVGAGI come from the germline V gene (reference sequence). CDR3 bases: TGTGCCAACCGCGGGGAAGGGGCCGGGAACTATGGCTACACCTTC. Translation gives CANRGEGAGNYGYTF.

The chain recombines TRBV29-1 with TRBJ2-3, with TRBD2 matching 15 bases. The germline gives CDR1 SQVTM, CDR2 ANQGSEA. J gave up 3 bases and V 7 bases, and 5 bases lay outside the gene matches. CDR3 length: 15 amino acids. CDR3 DNA sequence: TGCAGCGGAGGGACTAGCGGGGGGCGGACAGATACGCAGTATTTT. As protein: CSGGTSGGRTDTQYF.

J is TRBJ2-7 and V is TRBV5-1; a possible D gene is TRBD1 (5 bases). Deletions cut 0 bases from V and 6 bases from J, with 10 bases between. Germline V gene data show CDR1 as SGHRS and CDR2 as YFSETQ. This CDR3 has 13 residues. The CDR3 here is CASSLVAGREQYF. CDR3 DNA sequence: TGCGCCAGCAGCTTGGTGGCAGGGCGCGAGCAGTACTTC.

The genes are TRBV5-6 and TRBJ2-3; the D is unclear. The CDR3 totals 14 residues. V dropped 0 bases and J dropped 0 bases, with 5 bases sitting between them. The germline V gene encodes CDR1 SGHDT and CDR2 YYEEEE. CDR3 protein: CASSLAASTDTQYF. The CDR3 bases are TGTGCCAGCAGCTTGGCCGCTAGCACAGATACGCAGTATTTT.

CDR3 sequence reads: CASSPVRTSVNFYEQYF. CDR3 nucleotide sequence: TGTGCCAGCTCACCGGTACGGACTAGCGTGAATTTTTACGAGCAGTACTTC. This sequence joins TRBV18 and TRBJ2-7; 9 nucleotides match TRBD2. The CDR3 spans 17 residues. CDR1 is KGHSH, CDR2 LQKENI, per germline. The V gene end was trimmed by 3 bases and the J gene end by 4 bases; junction bases not matched to a gene: 13.

The V call is TRBV7-2, the J call TRBJ1-1; 7 bases match TRBD1. Germline CDR1 is SGHTA and CDR2 is FQGNSA. Losses at the gene ends were 4 bases for V and 4 bases for J; bases not matched to a gene: 3. The CDR3 length is 13 residues. The CDR3: CASSSGQITEAFF. CDR3 sequence (DNA): TGTGCCAGCAGCTCGGGACAGATCACTGAAGCTTTCTTT.

This chain joins TRBV2 and TRBJ2-5, with D possibly TRBD1 on 6 matching bases. Per the germline V gene, CDR1 is SNHLY and CDR2 is FYNNEI. Trimming cost V 8 bases and J 2 bases, with 9 bases left between them. This CDR3 has 12 residues. The CDR3 coding sequence is TGTGCCAGCCGACAGGAACAAGAGACCCAGTACTTC. Its protein product is CASRQEQETQYF.

This chain uses TRBV2 with TRBJ2-7; D gene unclear. Germline loops: CDR1 SNHLY, CDR2 FYNNEI. CDR3 length: 13 residues. The germline V and J ends were trimmed by 5 bases and 3 bases, with 11 bases remaining between them. Here the CDR3 DNA reads TGTGCCAGCAGTCCGGGCGCAGACTACGAGCAGTACTTC. Its translation: CASSPGADYEQYF.

The rearrangement joins TRBV6-5 to TRBJ2-7; D is possibly TRBD2 (5 bases). CDR1 is MNHEY and CDR2 is SVGAGI in the germline V gene. The CDR3 length is 12 residues. V was clipped by 7 bases and J by 0 bases, with 7 bases between them. The chain's CDR3 is CASKGSSYEQYF. The CDR3 DNA reads as TGTGCCAGCAAAGGGAGCTCCTACGAGCAGTACTTC.

The V gene is TRBV18, the J gene TRBJ2-2, with no clear D. CDR1 is KGHSH, CDR2 LQKENI, per germline. V lost 2 bases and J lost 9, with 4 bases in between. The CDR3 consists of 11 residues. The CDR3 DNA sequence: TGTGCCAGCTCACCAGAACGGGAGCTGTTTTTT. Protein: CASSPERELFF.